What follows are 3 T cell receptor beta chains derived from one specimen sequenced in a study of blood T cell repertoires in COVID-19. Method: immunoSEQ multiplex PCR; TCRdb's copy keeps in-frame clones and lacks some. Of under 350,000 clones in the sample, roughly 86% were seen once. Sequencing was done on a sample of PBMCs or T cells enriched from blood (not recorded which). These TCRs come from a woman between 18 and 30 years old who had recovered from COVID-19.

This clone has just one count. The chain uses TRBV29-1 and TRBJ2-1, with TRBD2 matching over 9 bases. Trimming cost V 0 bases and J 7 bases; bases outside gene matches: 10. The germline gives CDR1 SQVTM, CDR2 ANQGSEA. CDR3 length: 16 amino acids. DNA for the CDR3: TGCAGCGTTGAAGAGGGGGGCGCGGGAGGGTCGAATGAGCAGTTCTTC. This gives the protein CSVEEGGAGGSNEQFF.

This sequence joins TRBV5-4 and TRBJ2-2, with a tentative D call TRBD1 (5 bases). V shed 4 bases and J shed 8 bases, with 18 bases lying between them. The CDR3 length is 15 residues. Germline V gives CDR1 SGHNT, CDR2 YYREEE (reference sequence). This CDR3 reads CASSVGAQGWGELFF. In nucleotides, the CDR3 is TGTGCCAGCAGCGTTGGGGCCCAGGGATGGGGGGAGCTGTTTTTT.

The rearrangement links TRBV2 to TRBJ1-4; 11 nucleotides align to TRBD1. Germline CDR1 is SNHLY and CDR2 is FYNNEI. J was trimmed by 10 bases and V by 4 bases; bases with no gene match: 8. CDR3 length: 15 residues. CDR3 residues: CASSAGQGALGKLFF. The CDR3 DNA follows: TGTGCCAGCAGTGCAGGACAGGGGGCGCTTGGAAAACTGTTTTTT.